This is a list of T cell receptor beta chains from one sample in a study of blood T cell repertoires in COVID-19. Sequenced by immunoSEQ multiplex PCR; TCRdb stores in-frame clones only, minus some. The table records under 50,000 clones, more than 75% of them present only once. The sequenced sample was peripheral blood. These receptors were obtained from a man in his sixties or seventies with active COVID-19. CDR3s include the opening cysteine and the closing phenylalanine or tryptophan. A D gene is named only where the DNA matches it firmly.

cdr3_aa cdr3_nt v_call cdr3_length j_call d_call
CASSLGTGSANEKLFF TGCGCCAGCAGCTTGGGGACAGGGAGCGCTAATGAAAAACTGTTTTTT TRBV5-1 16 TRBJ1-4 TRBD1
CASSLRGAGQGRYEQYF TGTGCCAGCAGCTTACGTGGGGCGGGACAGGGAAGATACGAGCAGTACTTC TRBV7-2 17 TRBJ2-7 TRBD1
CASSYSSYTEAFF TGTGCCAGCAGCTATAGCTCGTACACTGAAGCTTTCTTT TRBV7-3 13 TRBJ1-1 .
CASSRIPGTSGGANEQYF TGTGCCAGCAGCCGGATCCCCGGGACTAGCGGGGGGGCTAACGAGCAGTACTTC TRBV3-1/TRBV3-2 18 TRBJ2-7 TRBD2
CASGRPNTGELFF TGTGCCAGCGGGAGGCCCAACACCGGGGAGCTGTTTTTT TRBV7-2 13 TRBJ2-2 .
CASSGTAAGNTIYF TGTGCCAGCAGTGGGACAGCCGCTGGAAACACCATATATTTT TRBV6-2/TRBV6-3 14 TRBJ1-3 TRBD1
CASSHPGHYYEQYF TGTGCCAGCAGCCATCCGGGACACTACTACGAGCAGTACTTC TRBV14 14 TRBJ2-7 .
CASSLGLDQPQHF TGCGCCAGCAGCTTAGGACTGGATCAGCCCCAGCATTTT TRBV5-1 13 TRBJ1-5 .
CASSHATGTYEQYF TGCGCCAGCAGCCACGCTACAGGAACCTACGAGCAGTACTTC TRBV4-1 14 TRBJ2-7 .
CASSQGTMGFYEQYF TGTGCCAGCAGCCAGGGGACAATGGGGTTCTACGAGCAGTACTTC TRBV14 15 TRBJ2-7 .
CASSYGRLAGGVETQYF TGTGCCAGCAGTTACGGCAGACTAGCGGGAGGTGTTGAGACCCAGTACTTC TRBV6-2/TRBV6-3 17 TRBJ2-5 TRBD2
CSVTTGPGNTIYF TGCAGCGTCACGACAGGGCCTGGAAACACCATATATTTT TRBV29-1 13 TRBJ1-3 TRBD1
CATSTADNEKLFF TGCGCCACTTCTACAGCCGATAATGAAAAACTGTTTTTT TRBV5-1 13 TRBJ1-4 .
CASSYQGNYGYTF TGTGCCAGCAGTTACCAGGGAAACTATGGCTACACCTTC TRBV6-2/TRBV6-3 13 TRBJ1-2 .
CASSQVLAVDTQYF TGTGCCAGCAGCCAAGTTCTAGCAGTTGATACGCAGTATTTT TRBV3-1/TRBV3-2 14 TRBJ2-3 .
CASMTFLRGTEAFF TGTGCCAGCATGACATTCCTCAGGGGCACTGAAGCTTTCTTT TRBV2 14 TRBJ1-1 .
CASSLGSRAYEQYF TGTGCCAGCAGCCTCGGAAGCAGGGCCTACGAGCAGTACTTC TRBV28 14 TRBJ2-7 .